These 27 T cell receptor beta chains share one sample of origin, sequenced in a study of T cell responses to AZD1222 COVID-19 vaccine. Clones were sequenced by immunoSEQ multiplex PCR, and TCRdb holds only the in-frame ones, with some missing. The sample contains some 140,000 clones, around 93% of which appear only once. This material consisted of peripheral blood, taken on day 0 of AZD1222 vaccination. Receptor source: an adult in good health.

This clone was observed a single time. The rearrangement joins TRBV9 to TRBJ1-2; 8 nucleotides line up with TRBD1. Germline loops: CDR1 SGDLS, CDR2 YYNGEE. V was clipped by 0 bases and J by 8 bases; unmatched bases: 6. The CDR3 has 14 residues. The CDR3 region is CASSVGTGYRGYTF. DNA for the CDR3: TGTGCCAGCAGCGTAGGGACAGGGTATCGAGGCTACACCTTC.

V and J are TRBV30 and TRBJ1-1; 8 bases line up with TRBD1. V dropped 2 bases and J dropped 1; count of bases not matched to a gene: 6. This CDR3 region has 15 residues. Germline loops: CDR1 GTSNPN, CDR2 SVGIG (reference sequence). The CDR3 nucleotides are TGTGCCTGGAGTCGGAAACAGGGGGAGAACACTGAAGCTTTCTTT. Its protein product is CAWSRKQGENTEAFF.

The chain has TRBV2 and TRBJ1-2; D ambiguous. Trimming pared 2 bases from V and 6 bases from J, leaving 10 bases between. CDR3 length: 13 residues. Germline CDR1 SNHLY, CDR2 FYNNEI. The CDR3 spells CASSETERDGYTF. The CDR3 coding sequence is TGTGCCAGCAGTGAAACAGAGCGGGATGGCTACACCTTC.

The V and J genes are TRBV28 and TRBJ1-5; TRBD1 is a possible D gene (5 bases). This CDR3 has 16 amino acids. Trimming removed 0 bases at V and 0 bases at J, with 9 bases between. Looked up from germline, CDR1 is MDHEN and CDR2 is SYDVKM. CDR3 sequence: CASSLWGGNSNQPQHF. The CDR3 DNA follows: TGTGCCAGCAGTTTATGGGGGGGGAATAGCAATCAGCCCCAGCATTTT.

The J gene is TRBJ2-7, the V gene TRBV12-5, with unresolved D. Germline-derived CDR1 and CDR2 are LGHNT and FRNRAP. Trimming left V 4 bases short and J 3 bases short, with 13 bases between. The CDR3 totals 14 residues. The CDR3 DNA is TGTGCTAGTGGTTCAGGCTCGGGTAACTACGAGCAGTACTTC. Amino acids: CASGSGSGNYEQYF.

The chain carries TRBV7-3 and TRBJ2-1, with D possibly TRBD2 on 6 matching bases. Trimming took off 3 bases at V and 4 bases at J, with 13 bases between the two ends. Germline CDR1 is SGHTA and CDR2 is FQGTGA. This CDR3 has 15 amino acids. DNA for the CDR3: TGTGCCAGCAGCTTTATCGGGACTCCGTACAATGAGCAGTTCTTC. Protein product: CASSFIGTPYNEQFF. Together with reference TRBV7-3 and TRBJ2-1, the CDR3 gives the full variable domain: GAGVSQTPSNKVTEKGKYVELRCDPISGHTALYWYRQSLGQGPEFLIYFQGTGAADDSGLPNDRFFAVRPEGSVSTLKIQRTERGDSAVYLCASSFIGTPYNEQFFGPGTRLTVL.

This clone was detected once. The rearrangement uses TRBV15 and TRBJ2-2; D uncertain. The length of the CDR3 is 15 residues. V lost 1 base, J lost 6 bases, and 12 bases lay in between. Germline V gene data show CDR1 as LNHNV and CDR2 as YYDKDF (reference sequence). The CDR3 is CATSRVGAGSGELFF. The CDR3, as DNA: TGTGCCACCAGCAGAGTCGGAGCCGGGTCCGGGGAGCTGTTTTTT.

J is TRBJ1-5 and V is TRBV12-5; no clear D gene. Germline CDR1 reads LGHNT; CDR2 reads FRNRAP. V lost 3 bases and J 5 bases, leaving 5 bases between the germline ends. The CDR3 length is 12 residues. The CDR3 spells CASGFSYQPQHF. CDR3 coding DNA: TGTGCTAGTGGTTTCTCTTATCAGCCCCAGCATTTT.

The chain joins TRBV19 to TRBJ2-3; TRBD2 aligns across 7 bases. The CDR3 has 16 residues. V lost 3 bases to trimming and J lost 2 bases; unmatched junction nucleotides: 8. Per the germline V gene, CDR1 is LNHDA and CDR2 is SQIVND (reference sequence). The CDR3 DNA follows: TGTGCCAGTAGTATGGAAAGTCTAGCGGCCACAGATACGCAGTATTTT. This codes for CASSMESLAATDTQYF. Filled out from reference TRBV19 and TRBJ2-3, the complete variable domain reads DGGITQSPKYLFRKEGQNVTLSCEQNLNHDAMYWYRQDPGQGLRLIYYSQIVNDFQKGDIAEGYSVSREKKESFPLTVTSAQKNPTAFYLCASSMESLAATDTQYFGPGTRLTVL.

V and J are TRBV5-5 and TRBJ1-4, with a tentative D call TRBD1 (5 bases). CDR3 length: 14 amino acids. The germline V and J ends were trimmed by 0 bases and 8 bases, with 11 bases remaining between them. Germline V gene data show CDR1 as SGHKS and CDR2 as YYEKEE (reference sequence). CDR3 amino acids: CASSLAQWGEKLFF. The CDR3 nucleotides are TGTGCCAGCAGCTTGGCCCAGTGGGGCGAAAAACTGTTTTTT.

The chain employs TRBV28 and TRBJ1-2; 9 nucleotides agree with TRBD1. J was trimmed by 1 base and V by 5 bases; bases with no gene match: 5. Germline V CDR1 and CDR2: MDHEN, SYDVKM. The CDR3 totals 15 residues. CDR3 protein: CASSNRGRDNYGYTF. CDR3 DNA: TGTGCCAGCAGTAACAGGGGGCGCGATAACTATGGCTACACCTTC.

J is TRBJ1-4 and V is TRBV11-3; D ambiguous. This CDR3 spans 11 amino acids. Germline V CDR1 and CDR2: SGHNT, YENEEA. V gave up 3 bases and J gave up 6 bases, with 2 bases separating them. This chain's CDR3 is CASSLDEKLFF. The CDR3 DNA reads as TGTGCCAGCAGCTTGGATGAAAAACTGTTTTTT.

This chain connects TRBV6-2 or TRBV6-3 to TRBJ2-7, with D perhaps TRBD2 (5 bases). CDR1 and CDR2 (germline): MNHEY, SVGEGT. Trimming shortened V by 6 bases and J by 10 bases, and 19 bases separated the two germline ends. CDR3 length: 13 amino acids. CDR3 nucleotide sequence: TGTGCCAGCAGCGACCCGTACTACGAGGGACAGTACTTC. Protein product: CASSDPYYEGQYF.

V usage is TRBV5-4 and J usage is TRBJ1-2, with 7 bases lining up with TRBD1. Germline V gene lookup returns CDR1 SGHNT and CDR2 YYREEE (reference sequence). V shed 4 bases, J shed 4 bases, and the junction held 7 bases outside the gene matches. This CDR3 comprises 14 residues. CDR3: CASSAGQVPYGYTF. The CDR3 region has the DNA TGTGCCAGCAGCGCTGGACAGGTACCCTATGGCTACACCTTC. The whole variable domain, remainder taken from reference TRBV5-4 and TRBJ1-2, is ETGVTQSPTHLIKTRGQQVTLRCSSQSGHNTVSWYQQALGQGPQFIFQYYREEENGRGNFPPRFSGLQFPNYSSELNVNALELDDSALYLCASSAGQVPYGYTFGSGTRLTVV.

The chain has TRBV10-2 and TRBJ1-4; D remains unclear. V lost 6 bases and J lost 2, with 10 bases in between. This CDR3 has 14 amino acids. Per germline, CDR1 WSHSY and CDR2 SAAADI. CDR3 in DNA: TGCGCCAGCAGGAACCCGGGGACTAATGAAAAACTGTTTTTT. Translating it yields CASRNPGTNEKLFF.

V usage is TRBV19 and J usage is TRBJ1-5, with D perhaps TRBD1 (5 bases). Per the germline V gene, CDR1 is LNHDA and CDR2 is SQIVND (reference sequence). This CDR3 is 12 amino acids long. CDR3 sequence: CASAGTPGPQHF. The CDR3 nucleotides read TGTGCTTCAGCGGGGACCCCAGGGCCCCAGCATTTT.

The chain joins TRBV7-2 to TRBJ1-6, with D possibly being TRBD1 (5 bases). Germline CDR1 is SGHTA and CDR2 is FQGNSA. V was pared by 5 bases and J by 4 bases, with 15 bases between. The CDR3 totals 16 residues. The CDR3 region has the DNA TGTGCCAGCAGCGCTCGGGACTTCTCATATAATTCACCCCTCCACTTT. It encodes CASSARDFSYNSPLHF.

V and J are TRBV9 and TRBJ1-1; possibly TRBD1 for D (5 bases). Germline V gives CDR1 SGDLS, CDR2 YYNGEE. Trimming removed 4 bases at V and 0 bases at J, with 13 bases between. This CDR3 has 15 amino acids. CDR3 sequence reads: CASSPGTVMNTEAFF. The CDR3 coding sequence is TGTGCCAGCAGCCCGGGGACTGTAATGAACACTGAAGCTTTCTTT. Together with reference TRBV9 and TRBJ1-1, the CDR3 gives the full variable domain: DSGVTQTPKHLITATGQRVTLRCSPRSGDLSVYWYQQSLDQGLQFLIQYYNGEERAKGNILERFSAQQFPDLHSELNLSSLELGDSALYFCASSPGTVMNTEAFFGQGTRLTVV.

The V gene is TRBV6-4, the J gene TRBJ2-3; D unclear. The CDR3 runs 12 residues. Germline CDR1 MRHNA, CDR2 SNTAGT. V lost 6 bases and J 2 bases, leaving 6 bases between the germline ends. CDR3 sequence reads: CASRDPTDTQYF. CDR3 DNA sequence: TGTGCCAGCAGGGATCCCACAGATACGCAGTATTTT.

The rearrangement joins TRBV5-1 to TRBJ1-2; TRBD1 is a possible D gene (5 bases). CDR1 is SGHRS and CDR2 is YFSETQ in the germline V gene. Between the trimmed V and J ends, which lost 2 bases and 2 bases, there was a span of 10 bases. The CDR3 consists of 14 residues. This CDR3 is CASSFGAGNYGYTF. The CDR3 DNA reads as TGCGCCAGCAGCTTTGGGGCGGGGAACTATGGCTACACCTTC.

The chain is built from TRBV28 and TRBJ1-2; 8 nucleotides align to TRBD1. V lost 6 bases and J lost 7; bases outside the gene matches: 7. This CDR3 contains 13 residues. The germline V gene has CDR1 MDHEN and CDR2 SYDVKM. The CDR3 loop reads CASRDRGVGGYTF. In DNA form, the CDR3 reads TGTGCCAGCAGAGACAGGGGAGTGGGTGGCTACACCTTC.

The V gene is TRBV6-5, the J gene TRBJ2-1; D remains ambiguous. Germline CDR1 reads MNHEY; CDR2 reads SVGAGI. There are 13 residues in the CDR3. Between the trimmed V and J ends, which lost 5 bases and 6 bases, there was a span of 11 bases. CDR3 sequence reads: CASSRPTVNEQFF. The DNA of the CDR3 is TGTGCCAGCAGTCGACCGACGGTCAATGAGCAGTTCTTC.

The chain combines TRBV30 with TRBJ2-1; D is unclear. Germline V CDR1 and CDR2: GTSNPN, SVGIG (reference sequence). The CDR3 spans 14 residues. V gave up 5 bases and J gave up 1 base, with 12 bases separating them. As DNA, the CDR3 is TGTGCCTGGGGACGTGAAGGATCCTACAATGAGCAGTTCTTC. This codes for CAWGREGSYNEQFF. Together with reference TRBV30 and TRBJ2-1, the CDR3 gives the full variable domain: SQTIHQWPATLVQPVGSPLSLECTVEGTSNPNLYWYRQAAGRGLQLLFYSVGIGQISSEVPQNLSASRPQDRQFILSSKKLLLSDSGFYLCAWGREGSYNEQFFGPGTRLTVL.

The chain couples TRBV14 to TRBJ1-2, with 7 nucleotides matching TRBD1. This CDR3 has 13 amino acids. CDR1 SGHDN and CDR2 FVKESK come from the germline V gene. V lost 1 base and J lost 4; bases outside the gene matches: 0. Here the CDR3 DNA reads TGTGCCAGCAGCCAAGGACAGGGCTATGGCTACACCTTC. This codes for CASSQGQGYGYTF.

The chain combines TRBV28 with TRBJ1-2; TRBD1 matches at 7 bases. V dropped 10 bases and J dropped 4; count of bases not matched to a gene: 9. The CDR3 covers 13 residues. The V gene's germline CDR1 is MDHEN and CDR2 SYDVKM. The CDR3 sequence is CANLDRKTYGYTF. As DNA, the CDR3 is TGTGCCAACCTGGACAGGAAAACCTATGGCTACACCTTC.

The chain uses TRBV19 and TRBJ1-2; 10 bases align to TRBD1. The CDR3 is 13 amino acids. Germline loops: CDR1 LNHDA, CDR2 SQIVND (reference sequence). With 5 bases clipped from V and 7 bases from J, the junction kept 4 bases outside the gene matches. The DNA of the CDR3 is TGTGCCAGTAGTCCCGACAGGGGGCTTGGCTACACCTTC. This codes for CASSPDRGLGYTF.

The chain combines TRBV3-1 (or the pseudogene TRBV3-2) with TRBJ2-7, with a tentative D call TRBD2 (6 bases). CDR3 length: 15 residues. The germline V and J ends were trimmed by 1 base and 2 bases, with 12 bases remaining between them. Germline assignment: CDR1 LGHDT and CDR2 YNNKEL (reference sequence). The DNA for the CDR3 is TGTGCCAGCAGCCAAGGACTAGGTGGGGCCTACGAGCAGTACTTC. Its translation is CASSQGLGGAYEQYF.